Detailed here is one TCR beta chain. Its antigen is not identified. From germline, CDR1 is MNHEY and CDR2 SMNVEV (reference sequence). The CDR3 totals 14 residues. V was pared by 2 bases and J by 3 bases, with 7 bases between. This specimen belongs to a study of T cells after yellow fever vaccination. The study's findings and limits: CD4 and CD8 compartments shared a small share of clonotypes.

TCRdb re-called the 5' RACE reads with MiXCR, one entry per CDR3 protein. Among 300,000 to 400,000 distinct CDR3 sequences, approximately 8% were seen once, and the ten largest hold roughly 18%. The starting material was PBMCs, obtained about 41 days after the first yellow fever vaccination. The receptor was isolated from a man aged 18 to 30 who received the YFV17D yellow fever vaccine. The chain joins TRBV27 to TRBJ1-4; D not certain. CDR3 region: CASSLGQSNEKLFF. CDR3 nucleotide sequence: TGTGCCAGCAGTTTAGGGCAGTCTAATGAAAAACTGTTTTTT.